These 21 T cell receptor beta chains were sequenced from one sample in a study of siplizumab effects on memory and regulatory T cells (dated 2019 in TCRdb). The library was generated by the immunoSEQ multiplex PCR assay. TCRdb mirrors the immuneACCESS table, restricted to in-frame sequences. Some clones are absent from its copies; in checked studies, under half trace to an unresolved V gene, and the reason for the others is unknown. This sample comprises 90,000 to 120,000 clones, roughly 93% of them detected only once. The ten largest clones add up to approximately 0.6% of the sample. Sequencing was performed on Tregs sorted from blood. Every receptor here comes from a human donor in good health.

The rearrangement joins TRBV7-3 to TRBJ2-1; D gene uncertain. Trimming stripped 4 bases from V and 0 bases from J, with 10 bases between. Germline-derived CDR1 and CDR2 are SGHTA and FQGTGA. CDR3 length equals 15 residues. The CDR3, as DNA: TGTGCCAGCAGCTCCCAAAGAGGCTCCTACAATGAGCAGTTCTTC. Translation: CASSSQRGSYNEQFF.

The rearrangement joins TRBV30 to TRBJ1-2; weak D call: TRBD1 (5 bases). Trimming shortened V by 8 bases and J by 4 bases, and 14 bases separated the two germline ends. The CDR3 extends over 12 amino acids. Germline assignment: CDR1 GTSNPN and CDR2 SVGIG (reference sequence). The CDR3 region has the DNA TGTGCCCACTCCCCGGGGGGCTATGGCTACACCTTC. Protein product: CAHSPGGYGYTF.

This chain connects TRBV6-6 to TRBJ2-7, with 8 bases matching TRBD1. Losses at the gene ends were 4 bases for V and 1 base for J; bases not matched to a gene: 6. CDR1 and CDR2 from the germline V gene are MNHNY and SVGAGI (reference sequence). CDR3 size: 15 residues. The CDR3 spells CASSSADRASYEQYF. Here the CDR3 DNA reads TGTGCCAGCAGTTCCGCGGACAGGGCATCCTACGAGCAGTACTTC.

This chain links TRBV2 with TRBJ2-2; 8 bases line up with TRBD1. Looked up from germline, CDR1 is SNHLY and CDR2 is FYNNEI. CDR3 length: 16 residues. The V gene end was trimmed by 6 bases and the J gene end by 6 bases; junction bases not matched to a gene: 12. The CDR3 is CASRALSGGRAGELFF. Written as DNA, the CDR3 is TGTGCCAGCAGGGCCCTTTCAGGGGGCAGGGCCGGGGAGCTGTTTTTT.

This chain joins TRBV5-1 and TRBJ1-6; TRBD1 is a possible D gene (6 bases). Germline-derived CDR1 and CDR2 are SGHRS and YFSETQ. Trimming removed 0 bases from V and 8 bases from J, with 12 bases in between. The CDR3 has 15 residues. CDR3 DNA: TGCGCCAGCAGCTTGGTTAACAGGGAGGATTCACCCCTCCACTTT. Amino acids: CASSLVNREDSPLHF.

To note about this clone: This same CDR3 is encoded by further DNA sequences in the sample. The chain recombines TRBV5-1 with TRBJ1-1, with D hard to call. The CDR3 is 11 amino acids. The V and J ends lost 2 bases and 2 bases respectively, with 1 base between them. Germline loops: CDR1 SGHRS, CDR2 YFSETQ. CDR3 in DNA: TGCGCCAGCAGCTTAAACACTGAAGCTTTCTTT. Its protein is CASSLNTEAFF.

The rearrangement uses TRBV18 and TRBJ2-4, with 9 bases identical to TRBD1. The trim removed 0 bases at V and 8 bases at J, leaving 8 bases unmatched. Germline V gene data show CDR1 as KGHSH and CDR2 as LQKENI. The CDR3 has 16 residues. This chain's CDR3 is CASSPPKGQGPHIQYF. As DNA, the CDR3 is TGTGCCAGCTCACCACCGAAGGGACAGGGCCCGCACATTCAGTACTTC.

The table lists this clone with a count of one. The genes are TRBV6-6 and TRBJ1-4; D call uncertain. Trimming took off 6 bases at V and 8 bases at J, with 16 bases between the two ends. There are 14 residues in the CDR3. Germline loops: CDR1 MNHNY, CDR2 SVGAGI (reference sequence). The CDR3 loop is CASSEVGLREKLFF. The CDR3 DNA reads as TGTGCCAGCAGCGAAGTAGGGTTGCGGGAAAAACTGTTTTTT.

This clone was recorded only once. The rearrangement links TRBV14 to TRBJ1-4; D not resolved. The germline gives CDR1 SGHDN, CDR2 FVKESK. The CDR3 is 15 amino acids. Trimming took 5 bases from V and 0 from J, leaving 10 bases between them. The CDR3 region is CASSSRRTTNEKLFF. The CDR3 coding sequence is TGTGCCAGCAGCTCAAGGAGAACAACTAATGAAAAACTGTTTTTT.

CDR3 loop: CASSQGTSGTETQYF. The CDR3 nucleotides are TGTGCCAGCAGCCAAGGGACTAGCGGGACCGAGACCCAGTACTTC. The J gene is TRBJ2-5, the V gene TRBV4-2, with 12 nucleotides matching TRBD2. V lost 1 base and J lost 5; bases outside the gene matches: 2. Germline V CDR1 and CDR2: LGHNA, YNFKEQ. The CDR3 is 15 residues long.

The chain employs TRBV29-1 and TRBJ2-1; D might be TRBD2 (6 bases). The CDR3 is 13 amino acids. V was trimmed by 7 bases and J by 7 bases, leaving 17 bases between them. CDR1 is SQVTM and CDR2 is ANQGSEA in the germline V gene. The CDR3 region is CSARTRSGNEQFF. For the CDR3, the DNA is TGCAGCGCACGGACCAGGAGCGGGAATGAGCAGTTCTTC.

The chain links TRBV11-2 to TRBJ2-3; D uncertain. The germline CDR1 and CDR2 sequences are SGHAT and FQNNGV. The CDR3 has 14 amino acids. V gave up 5 bases and J gave up 2 bases, with 11 bases separating them. CDR3 nucleotide sequence: TGTGCCAGCAGCCCAAACTTCAACACAGATACGCAGTATTTT. Translating it yields CASSPNFNTDTQYF.

This chain connects TRBV27 to TRBJ1-1; possibly TRBD1 for D (6 bases). The germline V gene encodes CDR1 MNHEY and CDR2 SMNVEV (reference sequence). The germline V and J ends were trimmed by 7 bases and 4 bases, with 25 bases remaining between them. The CDR3 consists of 17 residues. This CDR3 reads CASIWGQGSLRITEAFF. The CDR3 region has the DNA TGTGCCAGCATCTGGGGTCAGGGGTCTTTAAGAATCACTGAAGCTTTCTTT.

The chain combines TRBV11-2 with TRBJ2-5; D remains unclear. With 5 bases removed from V and 9 bases from J, the gap between germline ends came to 16 bases. The CDR3 length is 13 residues. The germline V gene encodes CDR1 SGHAT and CDR2 FQNNGV. CDR3 residues: CASSPQHAWAQYF. The DNA for the CDR3 is TGTGCCAGCAGCCCCCAGCATGCTTGGGCCCAGTACTTC. The full variable domain, rest sourced from reference TRBV11-2 and TRBJ2-5, is EAGVAQSPRYKIIEKRQSVAFWCNPISGHATLYWYQQILGQGPKLLIQFQNNGVVDDSQLPKDRFSAERLKGVDSTLKIQPAKLEDSAVYLCASSPQHAWAQYFGPGTRLLVL.

The J gene is TRBJ2-2, the V gene TRBV2, with TRBD2 identical over 8 bases. Germline V gene data show CDR1 as SNHLY and CDR2 as FYNNEI. Trimming cost V 1 base and J 7 bases; bases outside gene matches: 2. CDR3 length: 14 amino acids. CDR3 sequence reads: CASSEGLAGGELFF. For the CDR3, the DNA is TGTGCCAGCAGTGAAGGGCTAGCGGGCGGGGAGCTGTTTTTT. Combining the CDR3 with reference TRBV2 and TRBJ2-2 gives the whole variable domain EPEVTQTPSHQVTQMGQEVILRCVPISNHLYFYWYRQILGQKVEFLVSFYNNEISEKSEIFDDQFSVERPDGSNFTLKIRSTKLEDSAMYFCASSEGLAGGELFFGEGSRLTVL.

This chain connects TRBV10-2 to TRBJ1-3; D remains unclear. The CDR3 extends over 14 amino acids. The germline V gene has CDR1 WSHSY and CDR2 SAAADI. V dropped 6 bases and J dropped 7 bases, with 16 bases sitting between them. The CDR3 spells CASRASAAVNTIYF. The CDR3 DNA reads TGCGCCAGCAGAGCGTCAGCCGCCGTGAACACCATATATTTT.

The chain has TRBV6-1 and TRBJ2-2; tentative D call: TRBD2 (6 bases). The CDR3 consists of 16 residues. Germline V gene sequence: CDR1 MNHNS, CDR2 SASEGT. V gave up 2 bases and J gave up 0 bases, with 10 bases separating them. The CDR3 spells CASSEIRGANTGELFF. CDR3 sequence (DNA): TGTGCCAGCAGTGAAATTCGCGGGGCGAACACCGGGGAGCTGTTTTTT.

The chain combines TRBV5-1 with TRBJ2-7; the D gene is possibly TRBD2 (5 bases). Deletions cut 4 bases from V and 1 base from J, with 6 bases between. The CDR3 spans 12 residues. Germline lookup yields CDR1 SGHRS and CDR2 YFSETQ. CDR3 in amino acids: CASSPGSYEQYF. CDR3 DNA: TGCGCCAGCAGCCCGGGATCCTACGAGCAGTACTTC.

V gene TRBV10-3 combines with J gene TRBJ2-7, with 11 bases identical to TRBD1. CDR3 length: 13 residues. The ends lost 7 bases at V and 2 bases at J; junction bases unmatched: 1. Germline-derived CDR1 and CDR2 are ENHRY and SYGVKD. The CDR3 DNA reads TGTGCCATCACGGGACAGGGGGCCTACGAGCAGTACTTC. Its protein product is CAITGQGAYEQYF.

This CDR3 is CASSLGDGSNQPQHF. Written as DNA, the CDR3 is TGTGCCAGCAGCTTGGGGGACGGATCGAATCAGCCCCAGCATTTT. The chain is built from TRBV5-6 and TRBJ1-5, with D possibly TRBD1 on 5 matching bases. CDR1 is SGHDT and CDR2 is YYEEEE in the germline V gene. Trimming took off 0 bases at V and 4 bases at J, with 11 bases between the two ends. This CDR3 comprises 15 residues. Supplemented by reference TRBV5-6 and TRBJ1-5, the full variable domain reads DAGVTQSPTHLIKTRGQQVTLRCSPKSGHDTVSWYQQALGQGPQFIFQYYEEEERQRGNFPDRFSGHQFPNYSSELNVNALLLGDSALYLCASSLGDGSNQPQHFGDGTRLSIL.

The chain links TRBV6-1 to TRBJ2-5; D is undetermined. Trimming shortened V by 5 bases and J by 12 bases, and 19 bases separated the two germline ends. Germline V gives CDR1 MNHNS, CDR2 SASEGT. This CDR3 spans 13 amino acids. Here the CDR3 reads CASSRAQTLSKYF. In DNA form, the CDR3 reads TGTGCCAGCAGTCGGGCACAAACCCTTTCCAAGTACTTC.